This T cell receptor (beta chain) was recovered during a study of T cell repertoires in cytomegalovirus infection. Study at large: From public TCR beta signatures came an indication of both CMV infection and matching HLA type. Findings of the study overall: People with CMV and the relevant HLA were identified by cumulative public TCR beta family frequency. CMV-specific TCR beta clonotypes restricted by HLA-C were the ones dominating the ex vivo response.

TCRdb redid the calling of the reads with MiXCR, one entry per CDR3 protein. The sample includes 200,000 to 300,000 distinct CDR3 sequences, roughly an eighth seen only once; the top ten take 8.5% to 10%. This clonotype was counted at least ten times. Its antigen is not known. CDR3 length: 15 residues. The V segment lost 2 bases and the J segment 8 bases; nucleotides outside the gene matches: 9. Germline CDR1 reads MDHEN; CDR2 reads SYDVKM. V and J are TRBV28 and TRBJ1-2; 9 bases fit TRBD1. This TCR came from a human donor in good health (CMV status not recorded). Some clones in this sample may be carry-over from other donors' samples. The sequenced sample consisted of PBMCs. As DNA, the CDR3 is TGTGCCAGCAGTTTAGGGGGGACAGGGTCTGGCGGCTACACCTTC. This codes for CASSLGGTGSGGYTF.